This entry features one T cell receptor beta chain sequence. Its specificity is unknown. Researchers ran the assay at a deep level. Per the original data handling: Quality scores were absent from the junction-only immunoSEQ sequences, so filtering differed. The data were produced by immunoSEQ multiplex PCR, yet TCRdb's version contains in-frame clones alone and is incomplete. The V and J calls and the clone size are those of that table, but D and trimming were determined from the DNA. The data contain some 2,500,000 clones, about 90% of them singletons. Per the germline V gene, CDR1 is SGHTA and CDR2 is FQGNSA. V lost 5 bases and J lost 3; bases outside the gene matches: 8. The CDR3 is made up of 15 amino acids. This record comes from a study of shared clonotypes between healthy human individuals. Regarding the study as a whole: The naive CD4 repertoires of several donors were compared, and approximately 5% of clonotypes were shared.

V gene TRBV7-2 combines with J gene TRBJ2-5; TRBD1 aligns across 8 bases. The sample was naive CD4+ T cells from PBMCs. The subset here: CD45RA+ positively selected. The TCR originated in a man aged 18 to 35 in good health. Some clones in this sample may be carry-over from other donors' samples. As DNA, the CDR3 is TGTGCCAGCAGCCCGAACAGGGGGTCCGAAGAGACCCAGTACTTC. Residues: CASSPNRGSEETQYF.